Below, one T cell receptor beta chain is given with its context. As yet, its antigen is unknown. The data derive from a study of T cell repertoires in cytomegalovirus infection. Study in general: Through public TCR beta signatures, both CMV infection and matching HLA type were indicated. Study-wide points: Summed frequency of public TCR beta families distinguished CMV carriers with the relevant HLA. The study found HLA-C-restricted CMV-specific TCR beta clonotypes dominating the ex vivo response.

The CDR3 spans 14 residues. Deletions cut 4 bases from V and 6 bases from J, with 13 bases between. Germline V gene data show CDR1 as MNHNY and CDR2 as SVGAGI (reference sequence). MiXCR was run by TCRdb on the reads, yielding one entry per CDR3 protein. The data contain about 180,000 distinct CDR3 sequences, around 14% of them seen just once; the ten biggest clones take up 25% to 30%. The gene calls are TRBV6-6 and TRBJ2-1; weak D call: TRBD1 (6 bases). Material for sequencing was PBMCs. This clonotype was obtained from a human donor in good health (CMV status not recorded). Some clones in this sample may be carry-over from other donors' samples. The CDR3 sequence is CASSFPGHFNEQFF. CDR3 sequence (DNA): TGTGCCAGCAGTTTTCCGGGACATTTCAATGAGCAGTTCTTC.